The 8 T cell receptor beta chains presented below share a single source sample, sequenced in a study of early T cells in non-severe SARS-CoV-2 infection. TCRdb reprocessed the 5' RACE reads via MiXCR and lists one record per CDR3 protein. The repertoire holds over 30,000 distinct CDR3 sequences, under 7% seen once, with roughly 22% in the top ten. The sample consisted of whole blood. These receptor sequences come from an adult who was a healthcare worker with PCR-confirmed SARS-CoV-2 infection or an uninfected control (not recorded which).

This clonotype was seen ten or more times. The chain links TRBV6-5 to TRBJ2-5; a possible D gene is TRBD2 (6 bases). CDR1 is MNHEY, CDR2 SVGAGI, per germline. This CDR3 is 14 amino acids long. V was cut by 2 bases and J by 2 bases, with 9 bases left in between. This CDR3 is CASSYLGGQETQYF. In DNA, the CDR3 is TGTGCCAGCAGTTACCTCGGGGGTCAAGAGACCCAGTACTTC.

This clonotype was picked up a small number of times. This rearrangement joins TRBV12-3 or TRBV12-4 to TRBJ1-2, with D perhaps matching TRBD1 (5 bases). CDR3 length: 14 amino acids. V dropped 3 bases and J dropped 3 bases, with 11 bases sitting between them. CDR3 loop: CASSFGAGHYGYTF. Written as DNA, the CDR3 is TGTGCCAGCAGTTTCGGGGCAGGGCACTATGGCTACACCTTC.

This chain connects TRBV24-1 to TRBJ2-2; the match to TRBD2 covers 7 bases. CDR1 is KGHDR and CDR2 is SFDVKD in the germline V gene. The CDR3 is 15 residues long. J was trimmed by 0 bases and V by 6 bases; bases with no gene match: 3. The CDR3: CATSSGVSNTGELFF. In DNA form, the CDR3 reads TGTGCCACCAGTAGCGGGGTTTCGAACACCGGGGAGCTGTTTTTT.

The chain employs TRBV2 and TRBJ2-4; TRBD2 matches 10 bases. Germline trimming cut 4 bases from V and 0 bases from J; bases unmatched to any gene: 6. CDR1 is SNHLY and CDR2 is FYNNEI in the germline V gene. This CDR3 region has 17 residues. The CDR3 loop is CASSGLAGGLAKNIQYF. The DNA for the CDR3 is TGTGCCAGCAGTGGATTAGCGGGAGGTCTAGCCAAAAACATTCAGTACTTC. The full variable domain, rest sourced from reference TRBV2 and TRBJ2-4, is EPEVTQTPSHQVTQMGQEVILRCVPISNHLYFYWYRQILGQKVEFLVSFYNNEISEKSEIFDDQFSVERPDGSNFTLKIRSTKLEDSAMYFCASSGLAGGLAKNIQYFGAGTRLSVL.

This chain uses TRBV28 with TRBJ1-2, with D hard to call. The CDR3 length is 12 residues. V dropped 2 bases and J dropped 5 bases, with 6 bases sitting between them. Germline CDR1 MDHEN, CDR2 SYDVKM. CDR3 sequence (DNA): TGTGCCAGCAGTTTAAGGGCGTATGGCTACACCTTC. Translated, it gives CASSLRAYGYTF.

The gene calls are TRBV12-3 or TRBV12-4 and TRBJ1-2; D is ambiguous. This CDR3 has 13 amino acids. The germline V and J ends were trimmed by 3 bases and 8 bases, with 13 bases remaining between them. The chain's CDR3 is CASSFSTTSGYTF. The CDR3 DNA sequence: TGTGCCAGCAGTTTCAGTACCACTTCCGGCTACACCTTC.

This clonotype was detected ten times or more. The chain couples TRBV12-3 or TRBV12-4 to TRBJ1-6; 10 bases agree with TRBD1. This CDR3 spans 14 amino acids. The junction had 3 bases not matched to a gene; V was cut back by 6 bases and J by 7 bases. In nucleotides, the CDR3 is TGTGCCAGCAGCCTGGACAGGGGGAATTCACCCCTCCACTTT. Translated: CASSLDRGNSPLHF.

This clonotype was counted many times. CDR3 region: CASRGPEPPSSGELFF. CDR3 sequence (DNA): TGTGCCAGTAGAGGGCCCGAACCGCCCAGCTCCGGGGAGCTGTTTTTT. V gene TRBV19 combines with J gene TRBJ2-2; D is unclear. Trimming removed 6 bases from V and 6 bases from J, with 20 bases in between. This CDR3 is 16 amino acids long. The germline V gene has CDR1 LNHDA and CDR2 SQIVND (reference sequence). Filled out from reference TRBV19 and TRBJ2-2, the complete variable domain reads DGGITQSPKYLFRKEGQNVTLSCEQNLNHDAMYWYRQDPGQGLRLIYYSQIVNDFQKGDIAEGYSVSREKKESFPLTVTSAQKNPTAFYLCASRGPEPPSSGELFFGEGSRLTVL.